Sequencing of this TCR beta chain was carried out in a study of T-cell memory formation after mild COVID-19. The ends lost 0 bases at V and 1 base at J; junction bases unmatched: 5. Germline CDR1 is SGHVS and CDR2 is FNYEAQ. The CDR3 is 17 amino acids. The study's findings and limits: That cross-reactive memory joined was suggested by some responding clones appearing in pre-infection memory. Clones shrinking between day 15 and 85 showed a balanced CD4/CD8 split, and those that grew later tilted toward CD4+.

TCR alpha and TCR beta cDNA libraries carrying sample barcodes and UMIs were produced by 5'RACE using constant-segment primers. TCRdb reanalysed the 5' RACE reads using MiXCR and keeps one entry per CDR3 protein. The table shows 550,000 to 700,000 distinct CDR3 sequences, with 17% occurring only once. For this clonotype: Its target is not known.

The chain uses TRBV7-6 and TRBJ1-5, with TRBD1 matching 8 bases. This receptor was identified in an adult woman who had mild COVID-19 (a few samples of this study predate the infection). Cell type and time point are not known. Sequences were obtained from PBMCs or a T cell subset sorted from them (not recorded which). The CDR3 here is CASSLASGTGSNQPQHF. CDR3 DNA sequence: TGTGCCAGCAGCTTAGCCTCCGGGACAGGCAGCAATCAGCCCCAGCATTTT.